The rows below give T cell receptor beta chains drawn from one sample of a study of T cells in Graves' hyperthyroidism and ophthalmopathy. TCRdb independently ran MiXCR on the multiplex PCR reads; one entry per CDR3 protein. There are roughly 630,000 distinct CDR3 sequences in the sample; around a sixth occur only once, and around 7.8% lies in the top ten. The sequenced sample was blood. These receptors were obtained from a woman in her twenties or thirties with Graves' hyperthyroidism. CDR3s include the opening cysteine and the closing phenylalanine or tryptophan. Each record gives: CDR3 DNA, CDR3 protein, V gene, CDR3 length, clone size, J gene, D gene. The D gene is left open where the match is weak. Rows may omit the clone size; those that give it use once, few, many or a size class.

TGTGCCAGCAGATCGCGGGAGGGCGTCATTGAGCAGTTCTTC	CASRSREGVIEQFF	TRBV2	14	many	TRBJ2-1	TRBD2
TGTGCCAGCAGTTTACGACAGGGCGACTTTGGCTACACCTTC	CASSLRQGDFGYTF	TRBV27	14	many	TRBJ1-2	TRBD1
TGCGCCAGCAGCTTGACCCGGGTGGACATTCAGTACTTC	CASSLTRVDIQYF	TRBV5-1	13	-	TRBJ2-4	-
TGCAGCGTTGAAGCGTGGGGCCATTCACCCCTCCACTTT	CSVEAWGHSPLHF	TRBV29-1	13	few	TRBJ1-6	-
TGTGCCATCAGTCCAGGGTCCGGGGAGCTGTCTTTT	CAISPGSGELSF	TRBV10-3	12	-	TRBJ2-2	-
TGTGCCAGCAGTCTACCGGGACTGAAAGAGACCCAGTACTTC	CASSLPGLKETQYF	TRBV25-1	14	-	TRBJ2-5	-
TGCAGTGCTAGGGGGGGGGCTGAAGCTTTCTTT	CSARGGAEAFF	TRBV20-1	11	few	TRBJ1-1	-
TGTGCCAGCAGTCCCACAGGGGCCGTAGCCAAAAACATTCAGTACTTC	CASSPTGAVAKNIQYF	TRBV7-2	16	many	TRBJ2-4	TRBD1
TGTGCCAGCAGTTTTGGGTATTTCTACGAGCAGTACTTC	CASSFGYFYEQYF	TRBV28	13	many	TRBJ2-7	-
TGTGCCAGTAGTAGGTCAGGGAATCTGGACAACTACGAGCAGTACTTC	CASSRSGNLDNYEQYF	TRBV19	16	-	TRBJ2-7	-